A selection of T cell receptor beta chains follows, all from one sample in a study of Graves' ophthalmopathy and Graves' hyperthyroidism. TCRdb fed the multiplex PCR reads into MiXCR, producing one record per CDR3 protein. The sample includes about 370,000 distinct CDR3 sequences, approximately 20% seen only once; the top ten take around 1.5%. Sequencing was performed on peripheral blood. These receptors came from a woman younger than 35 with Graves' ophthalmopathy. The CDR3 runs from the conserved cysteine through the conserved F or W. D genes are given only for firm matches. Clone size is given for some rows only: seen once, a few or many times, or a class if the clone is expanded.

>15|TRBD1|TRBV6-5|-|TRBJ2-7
TGTGCCAGCAGCTTAACAGGGGGACGATCCTACGAGCAGTACTTC
CASSLTGGRSYEQYF
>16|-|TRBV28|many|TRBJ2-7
TGTGCCAGCAGTTTGGTTCGCGGCAGGGTTCCCTACGAGCAGTACTTC
CASSLVRGRVPYEQYF
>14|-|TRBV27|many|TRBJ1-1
TGTGCCAGCACACGTACCGCGGAGAACACTGAAGCTTTCTTT
CASTRTAENTEAFF
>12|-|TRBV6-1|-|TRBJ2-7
TGTGCCAGCAGTGAACTGACACACGAGCAGTACTTC
CASSELTHEQYF
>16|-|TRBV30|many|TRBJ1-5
TGTGCCTGGAGTGTGGAAACGACAGCTAGCAATCAGCCCCAGCATTTT
CAWSVETTASNQPQHF
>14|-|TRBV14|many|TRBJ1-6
TGTGCCAGCAGCCAAGGGAATTATAATTCACCCCTCCACTTT
CASSQGNYNSPLHF
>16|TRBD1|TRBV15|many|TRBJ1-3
TGTGCCACCAGCAGAGATGGCAGGGGGGCTGGAAACACCATATATTTT
CATSRDGRGAGNTIYF
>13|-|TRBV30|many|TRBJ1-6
TGTGCCTGGGGACGGGCCTATAATTCACCCCTCCACTTT
CAWGRAYNSPLHF
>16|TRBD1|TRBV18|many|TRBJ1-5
TGTGCCAGCTCACCAACCGGGACAGGGGGCAATCAGCCCCAGCATTTT
CASSPTGTGGNQPQHF
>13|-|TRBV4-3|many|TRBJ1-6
TGCGCCAGCAGCCAAGATCGGCATTCACCCCTCCACTTT
CASSQDRHSPLHF
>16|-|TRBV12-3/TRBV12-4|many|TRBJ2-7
TGTGCCAGCAGGCCGACCCCCGGGACCGAGACTTACGAGCAGTACTTC
CASRPTPGTETYEQYF
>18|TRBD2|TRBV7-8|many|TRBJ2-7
TGTGCCAGCAGGGGGGGGGTGGATAGCGGGAGGTTCGCCTACGAGCAGCACTTC
CASRGGVDSGRFAYEQHF
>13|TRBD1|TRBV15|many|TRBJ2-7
TGTGCCACGTCAGGGGACAGGGGCTACGAGCAGTACTTC
CATSGDRGYEQYF
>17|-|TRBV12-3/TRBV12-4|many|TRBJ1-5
TGTGCCAGCAGTTCCGACCGACTCTGGGATGGCAATCAGCCCCAGCATTTT
CASSSDRLWDGNQPQHF
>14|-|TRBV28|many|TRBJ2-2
TGTGCCAGCAGCCCCCCCGAGGGGACCGGGGAGCTGTTTTTT
CASSPPEGTGELFF
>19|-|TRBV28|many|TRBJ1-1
TGTGCCAGCAGTTTACGGAAAATGGGGGTCCGCACCAGGAACACTGAAGCTTTCTTT
CASSLRKMGVRTRNTEAFF
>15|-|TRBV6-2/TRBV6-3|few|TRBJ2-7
TGTGCCAGCAGTTACCCCGGGACGCTCGAGGACGAGCAGTACTTC
CASSYPGTLEDEQYF
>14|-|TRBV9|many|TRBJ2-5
TGTGCCAGCAGCCCCATAGGACAGCAAGAGACCCAGTACTTC
CASSPIGQQETQYF
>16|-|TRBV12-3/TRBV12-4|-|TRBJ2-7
TGTGCCAGCAGCCAGAGGGGGACGGGAGGTCCCTACGAGCAGTACTTC
CASSQRGTGGPYEQYF
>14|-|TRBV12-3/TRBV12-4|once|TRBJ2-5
TGTGCCAGCAGGAAAAGACTAGATGCGGAGACCCAGTACTTC
CASRKRLDAETQYF
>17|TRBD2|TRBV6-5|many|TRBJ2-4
TGTGCCAGCAGTTACTCATTTGGTGGAGCGGGAGGTCTGGGTCAGTACTTC
CASSYSFGGAGGLGQYF
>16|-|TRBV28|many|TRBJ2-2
TGTGCCAGCAGACCCCGACTACGATCGAACACCGGGGAGCTGTTTTTT
CASRPRLRSNTGELFF
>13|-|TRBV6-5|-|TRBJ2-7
TGTGCCAGCAGTTACCAGGGACTGCGCGAGCAGTACTTC
CASSYQGLREQYF
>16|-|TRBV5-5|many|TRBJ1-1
TGTGCCAGCAGCTTGAGTGATTCCTTATGGGGTTTCGGAGCTTTCTTT
CASSLSDSLWGFGAFF
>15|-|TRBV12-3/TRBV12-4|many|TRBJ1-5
TGTGCCAGCAGTTTAGACTCAGGGTTGTGGAAGCCCCAGCATTTT
CASSLDSGLWKPQHF
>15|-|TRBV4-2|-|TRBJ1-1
TGTGCCAGCAGCCAATTGCTCCAGGGGAACACTGAAGCTTTCTTT
CASSQLLQGNTEAFF
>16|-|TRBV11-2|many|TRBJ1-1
TGTGCCAGCAGCCGATGGAGGGGGGGAGAGAACACTGAAGCTTTCTTT
CASSRWRGGENTEAFF
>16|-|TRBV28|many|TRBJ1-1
TGTGCCAGCTCTCGAGGGGGTCGGGCGATGAACACTGAAGCTTTCTTT
CASSRGGRAMNTEAFF
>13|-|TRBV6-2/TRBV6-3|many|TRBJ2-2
TGTGCCAGCAGTCCTAGGAACACCGGGGAGCTGTTTTTT
CASSPRNTGELFF
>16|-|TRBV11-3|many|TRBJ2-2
TGTGCCAGCAGCTTATTTAAAGGGCTTGCGGCCGGGGAGCTGTTTTTT
CASSLFKGLAAGELFF
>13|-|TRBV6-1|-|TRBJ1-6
TGTGCCAGCAAGGTTATGGGGAATTCACCCCTCCACTTT
CASKVMGNSPLHF
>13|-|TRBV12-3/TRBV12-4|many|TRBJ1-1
TGTGCCAGCAGGCGTGGGGAAGGCACTGAAGCTTTCTTT
CASRRGEGTEAFF
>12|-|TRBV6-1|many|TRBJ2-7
TGTGCCAGCAGTAAACCTCGGGCGGACGGGTACTTC
CASSKPRADGYF
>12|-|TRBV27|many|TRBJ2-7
TGTGCCAGCAGTGACAGGTCCTACGAGCAGTACTTC
CASSDRSYEQYF
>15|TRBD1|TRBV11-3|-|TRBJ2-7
TGTGCCAGCAGCCGAACGGACAGGGGACTCTACGAGCAGTACTTC
CASSRTDRGLYEQYF
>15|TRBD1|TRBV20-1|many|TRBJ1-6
TGCAGTGCTCGGACAGGGTGGAATATAAATTCACCCCTCCACTTT
CSARTGWNINSPLHF
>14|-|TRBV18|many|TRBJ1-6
TGTGCCAGCTCACCATGGCAGGATTCGTCACCCCTCCACTTT
CASSPWQDSSPLHF
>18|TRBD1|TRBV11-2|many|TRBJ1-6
TGTGCCAGCAGCCCTAGGGAGGGAGGGACAGGGCCGCATTCACCCCTCCACTTT
CASSPREGGTGPHSPLHF
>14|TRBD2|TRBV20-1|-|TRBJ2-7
TGCAGTGCCGGAAGTGCTGGGGAGGGGCCGTGGCAGTACTTC
CSAGSAGEGPWQYF
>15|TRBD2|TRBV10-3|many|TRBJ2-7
TGTGCCATCAGTGTCGAGACTAGCGGCTCCTACGAGCAGTACTTC
CAISVETSGSYEQYF
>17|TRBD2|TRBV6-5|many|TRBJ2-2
TGTGCCAGCAGTTACTCATGGACTAGCGGGAGATTAGGGGAGCTGTTTTTT
CASSYSWTSGRLGELFF
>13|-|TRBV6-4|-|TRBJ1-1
TGTGCCAGCAGTGTTGCGGAGAACACTGAAGCTTTCTTT
CASSVAENTEAFF
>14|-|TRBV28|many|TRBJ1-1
TGTGCCAGCAGTACGACAGCTATGAACACTGAAGCTTTCTTT
CASSTTAMNTEAFF
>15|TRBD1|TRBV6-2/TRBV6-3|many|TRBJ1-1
TGTGCCAGCAGTTACGGAGGGACAGGGGTTACTGAAGCTTTCTTT
CASSYGGTGVTEAFF
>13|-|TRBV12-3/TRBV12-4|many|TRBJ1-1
TGTGCCAGCAGTTTGCGGGACCGGGCTGAAGCTTTCTTT
CASSLRDRAEAFF